The T cell receptor (beta chain) described here comes from a study of T-cell reconstitution after alpha-beta-depleted transplantation in children. General study results and limits: Among T cells one year after transplant, newly produced cells accounted for most counts and diversity. Surviving recipient T cells and thymic progenitors accounted for the high day-60 TCRbeta diversity observed in some patients.

The CDR3 runs 15 residues. Germline-derived CDR1 and CDR2 are SGHTA and FQGNSA. Unmatched junction bases numbered 5, after V lost 4 bases and J lost 3 bases. Note on this clonotype: As yet, its antigen is unknown.

Using unique molecular identifiers, the investigators prepared the TCRbeta library. TCRdb itself ran the PCR reads through MiXCR, one entry per CDR3 protein. This table has fewer than 550,000 distinct CDR3 sequences, 11% appearing once. This chain connects TRBV7-2 to TRBJ2-7; 11 nucleotides agree with TRBD1. The source of this sequence is a female patient aged 2-9 years who had a stem cell transplant for aplastic anemia, so the T cells may come from the graft donor. The sample here was PBMCs, mostly from graft donor cells, taken 180 days after TCRalphabeta/CD19-depleted stem cell transplant. CDR3 amino acids: CASSSGGTGGYEQYF. The DNA for the CDR3 is TGTGCCAGCAGCTCTGGTGGGACAGGGGGCTACGAGCAGTACTTC.